The source of this T cell receptor beta chain is a study of OX40 agonist ivuxolimab in advanced cancers. Study overall: The drug used for patients, ivuxolimab, was an agonistic anti-OX40 (CD134) antibody. At doses from 0.01 to 10 mg/kg, patients were given intravenous ivuxolimab every 2 weeks. Broader study findings: Determination of antigen specificity was not performed for the expanded peripheral T cells.

The data were produced by immunoSEQ multiplex PCR, yet TCRdb's version contains in-frame clones alone and is incomplete. The table records about 36,000 clones, about 81% of them present only once. The CDR3 loop spans 12 amino acids. Trimming removed 3 bases from V and 6 bases from J, with 9 bases in between. The germline V gene has CDR1 GTSNPN and CDR2 SVGIG (reference sequence). As regards this clone: The antigen is not known.

The TCR comes from an adult with an advanced solid tumor such as melanoma, head and neck, liver or kidney cancer. V gene TRBV30 combines with J gene TRBJ1-3, with D unresolved. The material sequenced was CD4+ or CD8+ T cells sorted from blood, taken in a trial of the OX40 agonist ivuxolimab. CDR3 amino acids: CAWSLGANTIYF. CDR3 in DNA: TGTGCCTGGAGCTTGGGCGCAAACACCATATATTTT.